This T cell receptor beta chain was sequenced during a study of blood T cell repertoires in COVID-19. The wider study: Donors in the United States, Italy and Spain gave samples during acute or convalescent COVID-19. PBMCs, B-cell-depleted T cells, or T cells provided the cDNA or gDNA that made up the material.

Original analysis: Amplification with reference gene primers provided the estimates of nucleated cell counts. Method: immunoSEQ multiplex PCR; TCRdb's copy keeps in-frame clones and lacks some. The V and J calls and clone size come from that table; D and trimming were worked out from the DNA. The data show roughly 250,000 clones, around 87% seen once. The CDR3 is 13 amino acids. Germline V gives CDR1 SGHAT, CDR2 FQNNGV. Trimming shortened V by 5 bases and J by 2 bases, and 10 bases separated the two germline ends. Clinical histories supplied by participants themselves formed the basis of cohort assignment.

This chain uses TRBV11-2 with TRBJ2-7; D unclear. This TCR derives from a young woman with acute COVID-19. Sequencing was performed on PBMCs or T cells enriched from blood (not recorded which). The DNA for the CDR3 is TGTGCCAGCAGCAAGTACACTACCTACGAGCAGTACTTC. Amino acid sequence: CASSKYTTYEQYF.